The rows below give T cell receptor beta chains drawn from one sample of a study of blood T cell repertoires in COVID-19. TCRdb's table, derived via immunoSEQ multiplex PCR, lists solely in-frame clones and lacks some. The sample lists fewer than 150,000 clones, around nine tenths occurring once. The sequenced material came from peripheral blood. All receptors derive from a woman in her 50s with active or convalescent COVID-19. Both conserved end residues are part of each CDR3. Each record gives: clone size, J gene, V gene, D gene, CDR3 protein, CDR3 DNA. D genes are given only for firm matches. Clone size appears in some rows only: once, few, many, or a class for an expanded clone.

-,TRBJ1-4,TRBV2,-,CASSDNSQKLFF,TGTGCCAGCAGTGATAACAGCCAAAAACTGTTTTTT
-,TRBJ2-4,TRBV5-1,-,CASSPPGRGIQYF,TGCGCCAGCAGCCCCCCCGGCCGGGGCATTCAGTACTTC
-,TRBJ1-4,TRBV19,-,CASRELYGQEKLFF,TGTGCCAGTAGGGAACTCTACGGACAGGAAAAACTGTTTTTT
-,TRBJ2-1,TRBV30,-,CAWSLKGDNEQFF,TGTGCCTGGAGTTTGAAGGGAGACAATGAGCAGTTCTTC
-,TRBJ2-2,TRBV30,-,CAWTSEIGTGELFF,TGTGCCTGGACAAGTGAGATCGGCACCGGGGAGCTGTTTTTT
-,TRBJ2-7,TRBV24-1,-,CATSDFGENEQYF,TGTGCCACCAGTGATTTCGGGGAAAACGAGCAGTACTTC
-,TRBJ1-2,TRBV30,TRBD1,CAWSRQGGPYGYTF,TGTGCCTGGAGTCGACAGGGGGGACCCTATGGCTACACCTTC
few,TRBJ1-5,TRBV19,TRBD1,CASDQGAKGQPQHF,TGTGCCAGTGATCAGGGGGCAAAAGGTCAGCCCCAGCATTTT
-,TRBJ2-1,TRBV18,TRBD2,CASSPPVSGSSYNEQFF,TGTGCCAGCTCACCACCGGTTAGCGGGAGCTCCTACAATGAGCAGTTCTTC
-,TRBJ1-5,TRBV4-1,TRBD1,CASSQERAGGYNQPQHF,TGCGCCAGCAGCCAAGAAAGGGCAGGGGGTTACAATCAGCCCCAGCATTTT
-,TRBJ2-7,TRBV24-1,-,CATSDYNPGTKSYEQYF,TGTGCCACCAGTGACTACAACCCTGGGACAAAGTCCTACGAGCAGTACTTC
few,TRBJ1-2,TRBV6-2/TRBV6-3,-,CASTPRGLFYGYTF,TGTGCCAGCACCCCAAGGGGTTTATTTTATGGCTACACCTTC
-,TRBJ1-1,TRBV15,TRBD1,CATSKGQGMNTEAFF,TGTGCCACCAGCAAAGGACAGGGGATGAACACTGAAGCTTTCTTT
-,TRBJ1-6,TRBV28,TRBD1,CASQTGLSSYNSPLHF,TGTGCCAGCCAGACAGGGTTAAGCTCCTATAATTCACCCCTCCACTTT
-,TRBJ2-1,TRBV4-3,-,CASSQDGLHNEQFF,TGCGCCAGCAGCCAAGATGGCCTCCACAATGAGCAGTTCTTC
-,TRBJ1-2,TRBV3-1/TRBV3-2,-,CASSQGREYGYTF,TGTGCCAGCAGCCAAGGGAGGGAGTATGGCTACACCTTC
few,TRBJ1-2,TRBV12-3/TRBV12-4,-,CASSWGGDGYTF,TGTGCCAGCAGTTGGGGGGGTGACGGCTACACCTTC
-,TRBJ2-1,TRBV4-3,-,CASSQEAGPFNEQFF,TGCGCCAGCAGCCAAGAGGCGGGGCCTTTCAATGAGCAGTTCTTC